This T cell receptor beta chain was captured in a study of T cell responses to AZD1222 COVID-19 vaccine. Study-wide results and caveats: Compared with day 0, the breadth and depth of the Spike-specific TCR repertoire rose significantly after two doses of AZD1222. It was only a handful of AZD1222 recipients who were seropositive at baseline.

Sequenced by immunoSEQ multiplex PCR; TCRdb stores in-frame clones only, minus some. Of 120,000 or so clones listed, 84% are singletons. Regarding this clone: Its antigen remains unknown.

The sample in question was peripheral blood, obtained 28 days after the second AZD1222 dose. The receptor comes from an adult who received the AZD1222 COVID-19 vaccine.

The chain's CDR3 is CASSLMFSNTEAFF. The CDR3 DNA follows: TGTGCCAGCAGCTTGATGTTTTCGAACACTGAAGCTTTCTTT. The rearrangement joins TRBV5-8 to TRBJ1-1, with unresolved D. The CDR3 sequence is 14 residues long. V dropped 1 base and J dropped 1 base, with 8 bases sitting between them. CDR1 is SGHTS, CDR2 YDEGEE, per germline.